The TCR beta chain described here comes from a study of blood T cell repertoires in COVID-19. For the study at large: The United States, Italy and Spain supplied acute and convalescent COVID-19 samples.

Original data processing: By means of reference gene primer amplification, nucleated cell counts were estimated. Profiled with immunoSEQ multiplex PCR; TCRdb holds only in-frame clones, not every one. The V and J calls and clone size were taken over from that table, and D and trimming were inferred from the DNA. Among 210,000 or so clones listed, 65% to 90% were seen once. CDR1 is KGHSH and CDR2 is LQKENI in the germline V gene. V was pared by 3 bases and J by 1 base, with 15 bases between. This CDR3 spans 16 amino acids. This TCR was sampled from a human donor in a cohort sampled during active COVID-19. The sequencing sample was made of peripheral blood. The gene calls are TRBV18 and TRBJ1-1; possibly TRBD1 for D (6 bases). The DNA of the CDR3 is TGTGCCAGCTCACCGACGGACAGAGTGACGAACACTGAAGCTTTCTTT. It encodes CASSPTDRVTNTEAFF.